This TCR beta chain was obtained from a study of Ad26.COV2.S vaccination and SARS-CoV-2 variants. Overall study results and limits: Those who received the vaccine showed greater spike-specific TCR breadth than those given placebo.

The CDR3 has 15 residues. Germline CDR1 SGHNT, CDR2 YENEEA. V dropped 3 bases and J dropped 3 bases, with 12 bases sitting between them. In regard to this clone: Its specificity is not known.

Sample treatment: over 15 received Ad26.COV2.S at low or high dose, single or two shots; a few received placebo; per-sample allocation not given. Material that was analyzed had been drawn on day 63 after the first vaccine or placebo injection. The table came from immunoSEQ multiplex PCR; TCRdb's copy has only in-frame clones and leaves some out. The sample lists around 400,000 clones; 83% were seen once. This chain uses TRBV11-3 with TRBJ2-1; D is unresolved. This TCR came from a person aged 18-60 years who received the Ad26.COV2.S COVID-19 vaccine or a placebo. The starting material was peripheral blood, obtained in a trial of Ad26.COV2.S vaccine versus placebo. CDR3 residues: CASSFGPGGYNEQFF. The CDR3 DNA reads as TGTGCCAGCAGCTTCGGTCCCGGTGGCTACAATGAGCAGTTCTTC.